This T cell receptor beta chain was profiled in a study of OX40 agonist ivuxolimab in advanced cancers. Study as a whole: People who had prior anti-PD-1, anti-PD-L1 or anti-CTLA-4 therapy could take part, and around 40% had some. Study observations and caveats: Antigen specificity was not determined for the expanded peripheral T cells. Several nonresponders also turned out to have low normalized T-cell clonal expansion. On average, CD8+ T cells showed a greater number of expanded clones than CD4+.

Clones were sequenced by immunoSEQ multiplex PCR, and TCRdb holds only the in-frame ones, with some missing. The sample yields 65,000 to 90,000 clones, about 90% seen once. This CDR3 comprises 16 residues. Per germline, CDR1 MNHNS and CDR2 SASEGT. J lost 3 bases, V lost 3 bases, and 6 bases had no gene match. Turning to this clone: What it recognizes is unknown.

The chain uses TRBV6-1 and TRBJ2-7; the match to TRBD1 covers 12 bases. The source was CD4+ or CD8+ T cells sorted from blood, collected in a trial of the OX40 agonist ivuxolimab. The sequence was collected from an adult with an advanced solid tumor such as melanoma, head and neck, liver or kidney cancer. The CDR3 nucleotides read TGTGCCAGCAGTGAGGCGGGGACAGGGGGCTTCTACGAGCAGTACTTC. This translates into CASSEAGTGGFYEQYF.